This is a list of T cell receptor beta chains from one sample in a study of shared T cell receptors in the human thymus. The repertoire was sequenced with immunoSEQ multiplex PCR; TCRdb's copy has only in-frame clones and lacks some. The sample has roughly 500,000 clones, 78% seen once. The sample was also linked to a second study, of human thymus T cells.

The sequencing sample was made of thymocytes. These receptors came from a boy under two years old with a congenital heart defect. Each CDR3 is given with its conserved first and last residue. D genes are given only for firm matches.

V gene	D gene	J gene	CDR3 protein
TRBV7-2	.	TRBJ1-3	CASSLDSSGNTIYF
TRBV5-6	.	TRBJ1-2	CASSFRFRVYGYTF
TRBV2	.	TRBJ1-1	CASSEEREANTEAFF
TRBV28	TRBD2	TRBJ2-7	CASGVRAGTAYEQYF
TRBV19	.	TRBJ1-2	CASQYTPPIQGYGYTF
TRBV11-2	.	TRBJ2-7	CASSLGHAWQSYEQYF
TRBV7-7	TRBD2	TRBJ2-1	CASSLGRSSGGDNEQFF
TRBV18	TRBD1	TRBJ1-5	CASSPGTGGWGNQPQHF
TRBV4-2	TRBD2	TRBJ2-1	CASSQVRTSEYNEQFF
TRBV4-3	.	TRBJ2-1	CASSPEGWRGRSGDRSYNEQFF
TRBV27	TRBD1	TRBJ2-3	CASSRQTGRVTDTQYF
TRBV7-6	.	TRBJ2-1	CASSPGERSYNEQFF
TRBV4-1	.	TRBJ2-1	CASHSGNEQFF
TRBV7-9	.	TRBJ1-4	CASSLAGLINEKLFF
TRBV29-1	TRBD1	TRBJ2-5	CSVADRVAQETQYF
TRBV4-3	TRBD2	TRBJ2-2	CASSHMTGGSGELFF